These T cell receptor beta chains were read from a single sample in a study of blood T cell repertoires in COVID-19. Assay used: immunoSEQ multiplex PCR; TCRdb lists only in-frame clones, some missing. The sample has approximately 97,000 clones, over 70% seen once. The sequencing input was peripheral blood. The receptors derive from a man aged 55 to 70 with acute or convalescent COVID-19. CDR3s include the opening cysteine and the closing phenylalanine or tryptophan. Fields, in order: D gene, V gene, J gene, clone size, CDR3 DNA, CDR3 protein. A D gene is named only where the DNA matches it firmly. The size field is filled for only some rows; it gives once, few, many or a size class.

d_call: TRBD2
v_call: TRBV5-4
j_call: TRBJ2-3
clone_size: -
cdr3_nt: TGTGCCAGCAGCCCGGTCGGGAGCGGGGCTAGGGCTTCGAGGGATACGCAGTATTTT
cdr3_aa: CASSPVGSGARASRDTQYF

d_call: TRBD1
v_call: TRBV10-3
j_call: TRBJ1-2
clone_size: -
cdr3_nt: TGTGCCATCATGAACCGGACAGGCTATGGCTACACCTTC
cdr3_aa: CAIMNRTGYGYTF

d_call: -
v_call: TRBV10-2
j_call: TRBJ2-4
clone_size: -
cdr3_nt: TGCGCCAGCAGAGACAGGATGAAAAACATTCAGTACTTC
cdr3_aa: CASRDRMKNIQYF

d_call: TRBD1
v_call: TRBV5-1
j_call: TRBJ2-7
clone_size: -
cdr3_nt: TGCGCCAGCAGCTTGGGACAGGACAGGGGTCAGCAGTACTTC
cdr3_aa: CASSLGQDRGQQYF

d_call: -
v_call: TRBV7-2
j_call: TRBJ1-4
clone_size: -
cdr3_nt: TGTGCCAGCAGCCCCCAGACAGGCCCTAATGAAAAACTGTTTTTT
cdr3_aa: CASSPQTGPNEKLFF

d_call: -
v_call: TRBV15
j_call: TRBJ1-5
clone_size: -
cdr3_nt: TGTGCCACCAGCAGAGAAGAACAGGCGTTGGGTCAGCCCCAGCATTTT
cdr3_aa: CATSREEQALGQPQHF

d_call: -
v_call: TRBV27
j_call: TRBJ2-1
clone_size: once
cdr3_nt: TGTGCCAGCAGTTTAGAGAGGTGGAATGAGCAGTTCTTC
cdr3_aa: CASSLERWNEQFF

d_call: -
v_call: TRBV23-1
j_call: TRBJ1-2
clone_size: -
cdr3_nt: TGCGCCAGCAGCTCTAACAGGGAAGGCTATGGCTACACCTTC
cdr3_aa: CASSSNREGYGYTF

d_call: -
v_call: TRBV3-1/TRBV3-2
j_call: TRBJ1-1
clone_size: -
cdr3_nt: TGTGCCAGCAGCCAAGTCGGGGGGAGCACTGAAGCTTTCTTT
cdr3_aa: CASSQVGGSTEAFF

d_call: TRBD1
v_call: TRBV28
j_call: TRBJ1-6
clone_size: -
cdr3_nt: TGTGCCAGCACCGAGCGGGACAGGGCCAATTCACCCCTCCACTTT
cdr3_aa: CASTERDRANSPLHF

d_call: -
v_call: TRBV5-5
j_call: TRBJ1-1
clone_size: once
cdr3_nt: TGTGCCAGCAGCTTGGATCGGGTAGACGCTGAAGCTTTCTTT
cdr3_aa: CASSLDRVDAEAFF

d_call: -
v_call: TRBV7-2
j_call: TRBJ2-4
clone_size: -
cdr3_nt: TGTGCCAGCAGCTTGTCACTAAACATTCAGTACTTC
cdr3_aa: CASSLSLNIQYF

d_call: TRBD1
v_call: TRBV19
j_call: TRBJ1-6
clone_size: -
cdr3_nt: TGTGCCAGTAGTGTGCCGGGACAGGGGGCTTATTCACCCCTCCACTTT
cdr3_aa: CASSVPGQGAYSPLHF

d_call: TRBD1
v_call: TRBV27
j_call: TRBJ1-2
clone_size: -
cdr3_nt: TGTGCCAGCAGTTTCCTGGGACAGAACTATGGCTACACCTTC
cdr3_aa: CASSFLGQNYGYTF

d_call: -
v_call: TRBV5-1
j_call: TRBJ2-7
clone_size: -
cdr3_nt: TGCGCCAGCAGCCACACCGGGAGTGCCTACGAGCAGTACTTC
cdr3_aa: CASSHTGSAYEQYF

d_call: -
v_call: TRBV2
j_call: TRBJ1-6
clone_size: -
cdr3_nt: TGTGCCAGCAGGTTACAGGGCTTTGGTTCACCCCTCCACTTT
cdr3_aa: CASRLQGFGSPLHF

d_call: TRBD2
v_call: TRBV5-4
j_call: TRBJ2-7
clone_size: -
cdr3_nt: TGTGCCAGCAGCTCCGGGACTAGCAGCTACGAGCAGTACTTC
cdr3_aa: CASSSGTSSYEQYF

d_call: TRBD2
v_call: TRBV19
j_call: TRBJ2-7
clone_size: -
cdr3_nt: TGTGCCAGTGGGGGAGCGGGAGGCGGCTACGAGCAGTACTTC
cdr3_aa: CASGGAGGGYEQYF

d_call: -
v_call: TRBV24-1
j_call: TRBJ1-1
clone_size: -
cdr3_nt: TGTGCCACCAGTGACCAGGGATACACTGAAGCTTTCTTT
cdr3_aa: CATSDQGYTEAFF

d_call: -
v_call: TRBV9
j_call: TRBJ2-7
clone_size: once
cdr3_nt: TGTGCCAGCAGCGTAGGGGGAGGGGACACCTACGAGCAGTACTTC
cdr3_aa: CASSVGGGDTYEQYF

d_call: TRBD1
v_call: TRBV19
j_call: TRBJ1-2
clone_size: -
cdr3_nt: TGTGCCAGTAGTATACGGTCCGGGACAGGGGTGAACTATGGCTACACCTTC
cdr3_aa: CASSIRSGTGVNYGYTF